This is a list of T cell receptor beta chains from one sample in a study of T cells in Graves' hyperthyroidism and ophthalmopathy. TCRdb re-called the multiplex PCR reads through MiXCR, storing one row per CDR3 protein. This table holds some 300,000 distinct CDR3 sequences, 16% found once. The specimen was blood. The source of these receptors is a man aged 30-40 years with Graves' hyperthyroidism. The CDR3 runs from the conserved cysteine through the conserved F or W. Each record gives: clone size, D gene, J gene, V gene, CDR3 length, CDR3 DNA, CDR3 protein. A D gene is named only where the DNA matches it firmly. Clone size is not always given. Where it is, it says once, few, many or a class for expanded clones.

many | . | TRBJ2-2 | TRBV7-2 | 16 | TGTGCCAGCAGCTCCCCCCCGGGGACGAGGGCCGGGGAGCTGTTTTTT | CASSSPPGTRAGELFF
many | . | TRBJ1-6 | TRBV30 | 13 | TGTGCCTGGAGTGGGGATCATAATTCACCCCTCCACTTT | CAWSGDHNSPLHF
many | TRBD1 | TRBJ1-4 | TRBV4-1 | 15 | TGCGCCAGCAGCCGGGACAGGGTAGGGAATGAAAAACTGTTTTTT | CASSRDRVGNEKLFF
many | TRBD2 | TRBJ2-7 | TRBV7-2 | 15 | TGTGCCAGCAGCGCCAGCGGGAGGGCCTCGTACGAGCAGTACTTC | CASSASGRASYEQYF
few | . | TRBJ2-2 | TRBV10-1 | 14 | TGCGCCAGCAGTGACGGGAGCGAGACCGGGGAGCTGTTTTTT | CASSDGSETGELFF
. | . | TRBJ2-7 | TRBV11-2 | 15 | TGTGCCAGCAGCCAAGCGACATCCCCTTCTTACGAGCAGTACTTC | CASSQATSPSYEQYF
. | . | TRBJ2-1 | TRBV5-1 | 16 | TGCGCCAGCAGCTTTAATCCGGGACGAGCTTACAATGAGCAGTTCTTC | CASSFNPGRAYNEQFF
few | . | TRBJ2-7 | TRBV7-9 | 15 | TGTGCCAGCAGCAGGAGGGACCTACGATCCTACGAGCAGTACTTC | CASSRRDLRSYEQYF
. | . | TRBJ1-3 | TRBV27 | 15 | TGTGCCAGCAGTTCCCCTTCTAGCTCTGGAAACACCATATATTTT | CASSSPSSSGNTIYF
many | TRBD2 | TRBJ2-1 | TRBV7-2 | 14 | TGTGCCAGCAGCTACTCCGGGACTAGAAATGAGCAGTTCTTC | CASSYSGTRNEQFF
many | . | TRBJ1-2 | TRBV12-3/TRBV12-4 | 14 | TGTGCCAGCAGTACGGATGAGGCTAACTATGGCTACACCTTC | CASSTDEANYGYTF
. | . | TRBJ1-4 | TRBV24-1 | 17 | TGTGCCACCAGTGATTTTTGCCCTCCGGAGGCTAATGAAAAACTGTTTTTT | CATSDFCPPEANEKLFF
. | TRBD1 | TRBJ2-7 | TRBV20-1 | 12 | TGCAGTGCAACGCAGGGGGCCTACGAGCAGTACTTC | CSATQGAYEQYF
many | TRBD2 | TRBJ2-1 | TRBV20-1 | 15 | TGCAGTGCTAGTCCAGGGACTAGCGTGGGGGGTGAGCAGTTCTTC | CSASPGTSVGGEQFF
many | . | TRBJ2-3 | TRBV28 | 14 | TGTGCCAGCAGTTTAAAGCTTACCACAGATACGCAGTATTTT | CASSLKLTTDTQYF
many | TRBD2 | TRBJ2-7 | TRBV20-1 | 16 | TGCAGTGCTCCCAGGGGACTAGCGGGTTTCTCCTACGAGCAGTACTTC | CSAPRGLAGFSYEQYF
. | . | TRBJ2-7 | TRBV6-1 | 12 | TGTGCCAGCGGCCCCACCCCATACGAGCAGTACTTC | CASGPTPYEQYF
many | . | TRBJ2-5 | TRBV5-1 | 13 | TGCGCCAGCAGCTTGGTTTCCCCGGAGACCCAGTACTTC | CASSLVSPETQYF
. | TRBD1 | TRBJ2-1 | TRBV11-3 | 15 | TGTGCCAGCAGCTTCAGGGGGCACAGGGCCCATGAGCAGTTCTTC | CASSFRGHRAHEQFF
many | . | TRBJ2-3 | TRBV2 | 13 | TGTGCCAGCACCCCCACCGTCGCAAATACGCAGTATTTT | CASTPTVANTQYF
few | . | TRBJ2-1 | TRBV5-1 | 15 | TGCGCCAGCAGCTTCTCAGGGGAGGGTGGTGTTGAGCAGTTCTTC | CASSFSGEGGVEQFF
few | TRBD2 | TRBJ2-3 | TRBV29-1 | 15 | TGCAGCGTTGAATTGAGACTAGCGGGAACAGATACGCAGTATTTT | CSVELRLAGTDTQYF
many | . | TRBJ1-5 | TRBV12-3/TRBV12-4 | 14 | TGTGCCAGCAGAAAACAGGTCGGCAATCAGCCCCAGCATTTT | CASRKQVGNQPQHF
many | . | TRBJ2-5 | TRBV27 | 14 | TGTGCCAGCAGTTTATGGGGGGTGGGAGAGACCCAGTACTTC | CASSLWGVGETQYF
many | . | TRBJ2-5 | TRBV20-1 | 11 | TGCAGTGCTGAGAACCAAGAGACCCAGTACTTC | CSAENQETQYF
. | . | TRBJ2-1 | TRBV5-1 | 17 | TGCGCCAGCAGCCCTGGACGGGCGATGGATCTCTACAATGAGCAGTTCTTC | CASSPGRAMDLYNEQFF
few | . | TRBJ1-4 | TRBV4-1 | 17 | TGCGCCAGCAGCCAAGAGGACAGAGTCACGACTAATGAAAAACTGTTTTTT | CASSQEDRVTTNEKLFF
. | . | TRBJ1-5 | TRBV7-9 | 14 | TGTGCCAGCAGTCAGGCAAATAGCAATCAGCCCCAGCATTTT | CASSQANSNQPQHF
many | . | TRBJ2-7 | TRBV20-1 | 16 | TGCAGTGCCAATATACCGGGTCCCAGGGCCTTCTACGAGCAGTACTTC | CSANIPGPRAFYEQYF
many | . | TRBJ1-2 | TRBV2 | 15 | TGTGCCAGCAGGATAGTGGGGGGATTTGCCTATGGCTACACCTTC | CASRIVGGFAYGYTF
many | TRBD2 | TRBJ2-3 | TRBV27 | 16 | TGTGCCAGCAGCCCTCGGGGCGGGAGGGCCACGGATACGCAGTATTTT | CASSPRGGRATDTQYF
many | TRBD1 | TRBJ2-3 | TRBV30 | 16 | TGTGCCTGGACTTGGGAAGAGGGGGCTAGCACAGATACGCAGTATTTT | CAWTWEEGASTDTQYF
many | TRBD2 | TRBJ2-3 | TRBV7-3 | 14 | TGTGCCAGCGAGCCCGCGGGGGAAACAGATACGCAGTATTTT | CASEPAGETDTQYF
. | . | TRBJ2-7 | TRBV12-3/TRBV12-4 | 12 | TGTGCCAGCAGTTCAGGTTACGACGAGCAGTACTTC | CASSSGYDEQYF
many | . | TRBJ1-1 | TRBV7-9 | 13 | TGTGCCAGCTCACAAGGACAGAACACTGAAGCTTTCTTT | CASSQGQNTEAFF
many | . | TRBJ2-7 | TRBV7-9 | 15 | TGTGCCAGCAGCTCCATCAACAGGGATTGGTCCGAGCAGTACTTC | CASSSINRDWSEQYF
few | TRBD2 | TRBJ2-1 | TRBV7-2 | 16 | TGTGCCAGCACCGTTACTAGCGGCAGCTCCTACAATGAGCAGTTCTTC | CASTVTSGSSYNEQFF
few | . | TRBJ1-5 | TRBV19 | 13 | TGTGCCAGTAGTAGGGGGAAGTGGCAGCCCCAGCATTTT | CASSRGKWQPQHF
. | TRBD1 | TRBJ2-2 | TRBV2 | 15 | TGTGCCAGCAGTGAAGTGCAGGGGGACACCGGGGAGCTGTTTTTT | CASSEVQGDTGELFF
. | . | TRBJ2-1 | TRBV5-1 | 15 | TGCGCCACCCGACTAGGGTCCAGAGAACTCAATGAGCAGTTCTTC | CATRLGSRELNEQFF
many | . | TRBJ2-1 | TRBV20-1 | 12 | TGCAGTGCTAGAGCCTACCACAATGAGCAGTTCTTC | CSARAYHNEQFF